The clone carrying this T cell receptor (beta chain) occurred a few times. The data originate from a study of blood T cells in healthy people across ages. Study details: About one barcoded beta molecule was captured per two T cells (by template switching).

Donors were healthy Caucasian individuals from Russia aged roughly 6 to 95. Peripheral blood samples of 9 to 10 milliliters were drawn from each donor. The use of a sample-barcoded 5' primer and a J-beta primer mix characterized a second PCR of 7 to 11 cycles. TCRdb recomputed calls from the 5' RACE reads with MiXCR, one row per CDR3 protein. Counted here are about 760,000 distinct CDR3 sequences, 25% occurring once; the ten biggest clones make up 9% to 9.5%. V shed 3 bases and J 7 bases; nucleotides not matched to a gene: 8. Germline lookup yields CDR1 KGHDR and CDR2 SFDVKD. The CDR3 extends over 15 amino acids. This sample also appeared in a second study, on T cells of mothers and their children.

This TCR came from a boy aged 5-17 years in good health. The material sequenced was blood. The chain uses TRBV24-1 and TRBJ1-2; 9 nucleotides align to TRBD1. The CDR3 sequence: CATSDAGQGPGGYTF. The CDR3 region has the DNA TGTGCCACCAGTGATGCAGGACAGGGGCCGGGTGGCTACACCTTC.